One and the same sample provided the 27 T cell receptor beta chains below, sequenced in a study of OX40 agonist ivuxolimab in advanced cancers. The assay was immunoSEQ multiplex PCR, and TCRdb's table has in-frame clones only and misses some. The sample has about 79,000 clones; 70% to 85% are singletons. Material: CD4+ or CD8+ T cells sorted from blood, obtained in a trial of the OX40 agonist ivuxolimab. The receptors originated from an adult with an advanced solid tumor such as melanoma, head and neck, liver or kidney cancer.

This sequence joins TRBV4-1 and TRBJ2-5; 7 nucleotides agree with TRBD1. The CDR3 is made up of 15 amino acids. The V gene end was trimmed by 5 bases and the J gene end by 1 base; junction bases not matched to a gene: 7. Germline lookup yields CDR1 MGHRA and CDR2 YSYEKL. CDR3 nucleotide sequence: TGCGCCAGCAGCACCAGGACAGGCAGCCAAGAGACCCAGTACTTC. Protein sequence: CASSTRTGSQETQYF.

CDR3 sequence: CASSPGLAAYEQYF. The CDR3 region has the DNA TGTGCCAGCAGCCCCGGACTAGCGGCCTACGAGCAGTACTTC. The chain recombines TRBV13 with TRBJ2-7; 10 nucleotides line up with TRBD2. V dropped 5 bases and J dropped 2; count of bases not matched to a gene: 3. CDR3 size: 14 residues. Looked up from germline, CDR1 is PRHDT and CDR2 is FYEKMQ (reference sequence).

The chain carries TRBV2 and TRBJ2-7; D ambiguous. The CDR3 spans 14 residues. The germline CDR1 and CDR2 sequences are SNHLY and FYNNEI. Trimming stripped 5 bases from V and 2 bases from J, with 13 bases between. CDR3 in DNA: TGTGCCAGCAGTCACCCGGGCCGGACCTACGAGCAGTACTTC. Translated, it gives CASSHPGRTYEQYF. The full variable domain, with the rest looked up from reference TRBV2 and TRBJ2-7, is EPEVTQTPSHQVTQMGQEVILRCVPISNHLYFYWYRQILGQKVEFLVSFYNNEISEKSEIFDDQFSVERPDGSNFTLKIRSTKLEDSAMYFCASSHPGRTYEQYFGPGTRLTVT.

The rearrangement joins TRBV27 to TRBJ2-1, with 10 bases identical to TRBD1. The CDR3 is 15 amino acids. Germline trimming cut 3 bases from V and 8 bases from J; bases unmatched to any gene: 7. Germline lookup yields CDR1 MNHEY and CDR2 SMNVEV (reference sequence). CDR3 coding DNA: TGTGCCAGCAGTTTCCGGGACAGGGGTTGGGATGAGCAGTTCTTC. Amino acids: CASSFRDRGWDEQFF.

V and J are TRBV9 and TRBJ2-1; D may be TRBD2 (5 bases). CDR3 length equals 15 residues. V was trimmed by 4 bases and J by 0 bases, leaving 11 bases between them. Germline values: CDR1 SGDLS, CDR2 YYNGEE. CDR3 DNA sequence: TGTGCCAGCAGCTCGACTACTAGCTCCTACAATGAGCAGTTCTTC. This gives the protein CASSSTTSSYNEQFF.

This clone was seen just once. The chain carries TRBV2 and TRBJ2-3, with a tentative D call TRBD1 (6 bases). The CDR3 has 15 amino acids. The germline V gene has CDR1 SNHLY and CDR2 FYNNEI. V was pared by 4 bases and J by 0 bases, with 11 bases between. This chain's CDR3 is CASSVRDTSTDTQYF. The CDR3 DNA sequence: TGTGCCAGCAGTGTTAGGGACACTAGCACAGATACGCAGTATTTT.

CDR3 coding DNA: TGTGCCAGCAGTAGCGCGGGCTCCTACGAGCAGTACTTC. Translation gives CASSSAGSYEQYF. The gene calls are TRBV28 and TRBJ2-7; possibly TRBD2 for D (5 bases). This CDR3 contains 13 residues. V was cut by 5 bases and J by 0 bases, with 8 bases left in between. In germline, CDR1 is MDHEN, CDR2 SYDVKM.

The CDR3, as DNA: TGTGCCACCCGTTATGGGACCAACTACAATGAGCAGTTCTTC. It translates to CATRYGTNYNEQFF. V gene TRBV6-6 combines with J gene TRBJ2-1; perhaps D is TRBD1 or TRBD2 (5 bases each). There are 14 residues in the CDR3. V lost 10 bases to trimming and J lost 3 bases, with 16 bases between them. From germline, CDR1 is MNHNY and CDR2 SVGAGI (reference sequence).

CDR3 DNA sequence: TGTGCCAGCAGTTACTCAGAGAACACTGAAGCTTTCTTT. This gives the protein CASSYSENTEAFF. This chain links TRBV6-5 with TRBJ1-1; D gene ambiguous. The V and J ends lost 0 bases and 1 base respectively, with 3 bases between them. The CDR3 runs 13 residues. Germline V lookup: CDR1 MNHEY, CDR2 SVGAGI.

The CDR3 region is CAISTSDEAEQYF. The CDR3 DNA reads as TGTGCCATCAGTACTAGCGACGAGGCCGAGCAGTACTTC. J is TRBJ2-7 and V is TRBV10-3; TRBD2 aligns across 7 bases. V was pared by 5 bases and J by 6 bases, with 7 bases of the junction left unmatched. CDR3 length: 13 amino acids. The germline CDR1 and CDR2 sequences are ENHRY and SYGVKD.

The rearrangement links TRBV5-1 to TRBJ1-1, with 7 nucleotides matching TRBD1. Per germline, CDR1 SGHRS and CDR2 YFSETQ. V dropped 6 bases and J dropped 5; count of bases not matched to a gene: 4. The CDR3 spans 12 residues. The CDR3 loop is CASKGAGTEAFF. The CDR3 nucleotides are TGCGCCAGCAAGGGGGCAGGGACTGAAGCTTTCTTT.

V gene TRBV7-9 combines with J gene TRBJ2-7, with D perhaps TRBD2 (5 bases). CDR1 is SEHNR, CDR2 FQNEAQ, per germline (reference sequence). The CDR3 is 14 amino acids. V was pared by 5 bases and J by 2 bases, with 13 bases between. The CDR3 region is CASSLDEGTYEQYF. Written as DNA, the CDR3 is TGTGCCAGCAGCCTGGATGAGGGTACCTACGAGCAGTACTTC.

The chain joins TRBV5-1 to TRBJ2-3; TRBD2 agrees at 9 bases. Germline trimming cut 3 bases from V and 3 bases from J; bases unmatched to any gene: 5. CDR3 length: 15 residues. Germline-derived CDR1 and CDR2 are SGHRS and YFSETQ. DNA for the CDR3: TGCGCCAGCAGCTCCTTAGCGGGAGAGACAGATACGCAGTATTTT. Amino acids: CASSSLAGETDTQYF.

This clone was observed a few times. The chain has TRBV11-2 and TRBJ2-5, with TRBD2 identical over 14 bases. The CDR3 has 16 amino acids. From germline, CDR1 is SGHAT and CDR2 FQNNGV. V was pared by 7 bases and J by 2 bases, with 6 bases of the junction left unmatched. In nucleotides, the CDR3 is TGTGCCAGCAACTTCCGGACTAGCGGGGGGCAAGAGACCCAGTACTTC. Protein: CASNFRTSGGQETQYF.

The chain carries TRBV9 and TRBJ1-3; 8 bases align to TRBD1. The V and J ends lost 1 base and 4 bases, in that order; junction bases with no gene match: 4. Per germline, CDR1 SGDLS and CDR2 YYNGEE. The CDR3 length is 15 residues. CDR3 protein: CASSVNPGGGNTIYF. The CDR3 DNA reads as TGTGCCAGCAGCGTAAATCCAGGGGGCGGAAACACCATATATTTT.

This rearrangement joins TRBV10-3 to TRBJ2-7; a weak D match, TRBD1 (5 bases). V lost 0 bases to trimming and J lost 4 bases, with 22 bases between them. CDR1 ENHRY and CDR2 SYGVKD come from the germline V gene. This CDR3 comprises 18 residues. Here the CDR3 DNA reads TGTGCCATCAGTGAGTCAAAGGACATAGCCTTTAGTGAGTACGAGCAGTACTTC. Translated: CAISESKDIAFSEYEQYF.

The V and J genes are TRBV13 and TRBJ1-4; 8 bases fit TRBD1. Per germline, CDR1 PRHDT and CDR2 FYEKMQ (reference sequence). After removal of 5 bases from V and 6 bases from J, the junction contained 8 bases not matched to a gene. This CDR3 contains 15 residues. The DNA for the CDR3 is TGTGCCAGCAGCGAAGGACAGGGATCCGATGAAAAACTGTTTTTT. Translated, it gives CASSEGQGSDEKLFF. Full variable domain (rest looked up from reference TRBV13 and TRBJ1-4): AAGVIQSPRHLIKEKRETATLKCYPIPRHDTVYWYQQGPGQDPQFLISFYEKMQSDKGSIPDRFSAQQFSDYHSELNMSSLELGDSALYFCASSEGQGSDEKLFFGSGTQLSVL.

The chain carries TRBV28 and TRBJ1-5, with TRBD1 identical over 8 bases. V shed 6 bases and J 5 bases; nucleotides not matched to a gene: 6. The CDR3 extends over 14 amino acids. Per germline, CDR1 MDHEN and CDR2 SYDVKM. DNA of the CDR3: TGTGCCAGCAGGGACAGGGCGACCTATCAGCCCCAGCATTTT. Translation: CASRDRATYQPQHF. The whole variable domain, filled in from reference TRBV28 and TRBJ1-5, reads DVKVTQSSRYLVKRTGEKVFLECVQDMDHENMFWYRQDPGLGLRLIYFSYDVKMKEKGDIPEGYSVSREKKERFSLILESASTNQTSMYLCASRDRATYQPQHFGDGTRLSIL.

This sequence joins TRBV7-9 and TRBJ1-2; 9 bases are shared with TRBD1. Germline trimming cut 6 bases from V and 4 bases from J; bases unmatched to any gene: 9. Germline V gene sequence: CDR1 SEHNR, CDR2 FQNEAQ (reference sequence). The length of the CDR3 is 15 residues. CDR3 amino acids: CASRRDRVGGYGYTF. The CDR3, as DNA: TGTGCCAGCAGACGGGACAGGGTCGGGGGCTATGGCTACACCTTC.

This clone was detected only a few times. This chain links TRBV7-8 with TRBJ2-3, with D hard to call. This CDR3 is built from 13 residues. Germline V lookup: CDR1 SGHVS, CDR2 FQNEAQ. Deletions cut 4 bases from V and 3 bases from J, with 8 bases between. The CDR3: CASSSTPTDTQYF. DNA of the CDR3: TGTGCCAGCAGCTCTACACCAACAGATACGCAGTATTTT.

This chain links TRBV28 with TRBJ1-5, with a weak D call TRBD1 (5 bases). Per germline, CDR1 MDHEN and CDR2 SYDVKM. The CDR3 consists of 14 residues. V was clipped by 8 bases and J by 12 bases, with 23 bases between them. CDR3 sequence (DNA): TGTGCCAGCCTTCGTGGTGGTTTTATTGGGGGCCAGCATTTT. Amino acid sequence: CASLRGGFIGGQHF.

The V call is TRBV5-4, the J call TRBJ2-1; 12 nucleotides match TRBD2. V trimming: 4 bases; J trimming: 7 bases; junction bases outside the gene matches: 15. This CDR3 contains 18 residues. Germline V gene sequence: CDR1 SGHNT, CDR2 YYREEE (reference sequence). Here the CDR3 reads CASSPILAGGPVGNEQFF. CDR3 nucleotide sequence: TGTGCCAGCAGCCCCATTCTAGCGGGAGGGCCAGTCGGGAATGAGCAGTTCTTC.

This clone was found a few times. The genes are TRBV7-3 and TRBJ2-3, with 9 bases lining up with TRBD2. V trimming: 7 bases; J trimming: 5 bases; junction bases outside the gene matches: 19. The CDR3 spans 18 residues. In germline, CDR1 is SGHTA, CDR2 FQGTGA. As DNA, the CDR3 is TGTGCCAGCACCCTGGGACGGGCGGGAGGGCCAGGAGGAGATACGCAGTATTTT. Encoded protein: CASTLGRAGGPGGDTQYF.

The CDR3 loop is CASSILATGNQPQHF. CDR3 DNA sequence: TGTGCCAGTAGTATTTTAGCCACTGGAAATCAGCCCCAGCATTTT. V is TRBV19 and J is TRBJ1-5; D gene uncertain. In germline, CDR1 is LNHDA, CDR2 SQIVND (reference sequence). The CDR3 sequence is 15 residues long. The V gene lost 3 bases and the J gene lost 4 bases, with 13 bases spanning the gap.

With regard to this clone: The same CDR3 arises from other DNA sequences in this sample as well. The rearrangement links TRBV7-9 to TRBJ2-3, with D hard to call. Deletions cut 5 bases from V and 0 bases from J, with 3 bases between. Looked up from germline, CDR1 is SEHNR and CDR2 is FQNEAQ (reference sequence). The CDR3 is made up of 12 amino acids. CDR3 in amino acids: CASSPSTDTQYF. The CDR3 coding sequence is TGTGCCAGCAGCCCCAGCACAGATACGCAGTATTTT.

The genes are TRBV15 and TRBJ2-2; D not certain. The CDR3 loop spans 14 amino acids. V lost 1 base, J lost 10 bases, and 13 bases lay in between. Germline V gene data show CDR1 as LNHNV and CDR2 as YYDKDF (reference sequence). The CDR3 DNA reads TGTGCCACCAGCAGAGCCAAACGTTTCGAGGAGCTGTTTTTT. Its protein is CATSRAKRFEELFF.

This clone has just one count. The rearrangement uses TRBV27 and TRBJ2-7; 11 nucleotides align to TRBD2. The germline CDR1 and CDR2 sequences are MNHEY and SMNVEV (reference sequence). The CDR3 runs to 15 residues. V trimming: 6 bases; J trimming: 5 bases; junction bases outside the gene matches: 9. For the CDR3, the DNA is TGTGCCAGCAGCCAGGGACTAGCGGTGCCTAACGAGCAGTACTTC. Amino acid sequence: CASSQGLAVPNEQYF.